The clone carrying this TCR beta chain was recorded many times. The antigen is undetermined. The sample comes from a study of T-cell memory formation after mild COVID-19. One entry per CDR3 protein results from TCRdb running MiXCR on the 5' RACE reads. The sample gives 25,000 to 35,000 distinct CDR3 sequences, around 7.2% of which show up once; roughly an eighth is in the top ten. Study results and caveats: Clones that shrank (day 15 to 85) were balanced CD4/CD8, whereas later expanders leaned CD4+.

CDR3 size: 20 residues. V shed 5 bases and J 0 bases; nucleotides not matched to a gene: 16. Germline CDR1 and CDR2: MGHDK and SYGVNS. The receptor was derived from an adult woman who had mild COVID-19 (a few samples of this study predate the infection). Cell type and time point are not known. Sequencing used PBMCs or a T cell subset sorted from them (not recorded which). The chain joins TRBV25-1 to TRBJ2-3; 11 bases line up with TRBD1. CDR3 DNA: TGTGCCAGCAGTCAACCCCGACGCCGGGACAGGGGGGATAGCACAGATACGCAGTATTTT. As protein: CASSQPRRRDRGDSTDTQYF. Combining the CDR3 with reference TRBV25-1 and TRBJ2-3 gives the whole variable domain EADIYQTPRYLVIGTGKKITLECSQTMGHDKMYWYQQDPGMELHLIHYSYGVNSTEKGDLSSESTVSRIRTEHFPLTLESARPSHTSQYLCASSQPRRRDRGDSTDTQYFGPGTRLTVL.